The 26 T cell receptor beta chains below were found in one sample sequenced in a study of blood T cell repertoires in COVID-19. Assay: immunoSEQ multiplex PCR; the TCRdb copy retains only in-frame clones and omits some. The data hold hundreds of thousands of clones, with about 90% observed a single time. The sequenced material came from PBMCs or T cells enriched from blood (not recorded which). The receptors were gathered from a woman aged 25 to 45 who had recovered from COVID-19.

V usage is TRBV24-1 and J usage is TRBJ2-3; D is possibly TRBD1 (5 bases). V gave up 4 bases and J gave up 5 bases, with 15 bases separating them. The V gene's germline CDR1 is KGHDR and CDR2 SFDVKD. This CDR3 spans 15 amino acids. The CDR3 DNA is TGTGCCACCAGTGACCCAGGGTTTCAGAAAGATACGCAGTATTTT. This encodes CATSDPGFQKDTQYF.

In its sample, this clone was seen a few times. The chain uses TRBV20-1 and TRBJ2-1, with 7 bases aligning to TRBD1. The CDR3 totals 15 residues. V lost 3 bases, J lost 0 bases, and 5 bases stayed unmatched. Germline lookup yields CDR1 DFQATT and CDR2 SNEGSKA (reference sequence). CDR3 sequence: CSASQGVNSYNEQFF. The CDR3 nucleotides are TGCAGTGCTAGTCAGGGGGTCAACTCCTACAATGAGCAGTTCTTC.

The rearrangement joins TRBV10-1 to TRBJ2-1; a weak D match, TRBD1 (5 bases). In germline, CDR1 is WNHNN, CDR2 SYGVQD (reference sequence). This CDR3 comprises 14 residues. With 3 bases removed from V and 10 bases from J, the gap between germline ends came to 16 bases. The CDR3 spells CASSDFLGDREQFF. DNA of the CDR3: TGCGCCAGCAGTGATTTTTTAGGGGATCGCGAGCAGTTCTTC.

CDR3 region: CASSYWDRGSYEQYF. The CDR3 DNA follows: TGTGCCAGCAGTTACTGGGACAGGGGGTCCTACGAGCAGTACTTC. This rearrangement joins TRBV6-5 to TRBJ2-7; 11 bases match TRBD1. The CDR3 is made up of 15 amino acids. V shed 1 base and J 1 base; nucleotides not matched to a gene: 0. Germline-derived CDR1 and CDR2 are MNHEY and SVGAGI.

The chain recombines TRBV27 with TRBJ1-1; 8 bases match TRBD1. CDR3 length: 17 amino acids. CDR1 is MNHEY and CDR2 is SMNVEV in the germline V gene (reference sequence). Unmatched junction bases numbered 11, after V lost 0 bases and J lost 5 bases. The CDR3 nucleotides read TGTGCCAGCAGTTTATCGCTCGGACAGGGTATCAAGACTGAAGCTTTCTTT. This gives the protein CASSLSLGQGIKTEAFF.

The chain has TRBV6-5 and TRBJ1-3; TRBD1 matches at 8 bases. Germline V CDR1 and CDR2: MNHEY, SVGAGI. The length of the CDR3 is 14 residues. The V segment lost 9 bases and the J segment 3 bases; nucleotides outside the gene matches: 7. Here the CDR3 DNA reads TGTGCCAGTGGGGGCAGGGGGCTTGGAAACACCATATATTTT. Its translation: CASGGRGLGNTIYF.

The chain carries TRBV5-5 and TRBJ1-4; a possible D gene is TRBD1 (6 bases). This CDR3 is built from 16 residues. From germline, CDR1 is SGHKS and CDR2 YYEKEE (reference sequence). Trimming removed 3 bases from V and 0 bases from J, with 12 bases in between. The CDR3 nucleotides read TGTGCCAGCAGCTATATGGACAGCACAACTAATGAAAAACTGTTTTTT. Its protein product is CASSYMDSTTNEKLFF.

V and J are TRBV2 and TRBJ2-5; 9 positions match TRBD1. With 3 bases clipped from V and 1 base from J, the junction kept 3 bases outside the gene matches. CDR1 SNHLY and CDR2 FYNNEI come from the germline V gene. The CDR3 loop spans 15 amino acids. The DNA of the CDR3 is TGTGCCAGCAGTGACAGGACAGGGGCCCAAGAGACCCAGTACTTC. Translated: CASSDRTGAQETQYF.

V and J are TRBV3-1 (or the pseudogene TRBV3-2) and TRBJ1-2, with TRBD1 matching 10 bases. Trimming removed 0 bases from V and 4 bases from J; junction bases left unmatched: 5. The germline V gene encodes CDR1 LGHDT and CDR2 YNNKEL (reference sequence). The CDR3 is 16 amino acids. As DNA, the CDR3 is TGTGCCAGCAGCCAAGATAGGGACAGGGGCATCTATGGCTACACCTTC. It codes for CASSQDRDRGIYGYTF.

This clone was counted between two and nine times. This chain links TRBV2 with TRBJ1-5; weak D call: TRBD1 (6 bases). Per germline, CDR1 SNHLY and CDR2 FYNNEI. The ends were cut back, 10 bases at V and 5 bases at J, with 15 bases in the middle. This CDR3 region has 13 residues. The CDR3 spells CATNRDTDQPQHF. DNA of the CDR3: TGTGCCACTAACAGGGACACGGATCAGCCCCAGCATTTT.

As DNA, the CDR3 is TGTGCCAGCAGCCCTTCGGGACTAGCGGGAAGGATTTACAATGAGCAGTTCTTC. It codes for CASSPSGLAGRIYNEQFF. The rearrangement uses TRBV7-9 and TRBJ2-1, with 13 nucleotides matching TRBD2. Losses at the gene ends were 5 bases for V and 4 bases for J; bases not matched to a gene: 11. The germline V gene encodes CDR1 SEHNR and CDR2 FQNEAQ (reference sequence). The CDR3 totals 18 residues.

The V call is TRBV28, the J call TRBJ2-5; tentatively, D is TRBD2 (6 bases). Germline CDR1 reads MDHEN; CDR2 reads SYDVKM. CDR3 size: 14 residues. V lost 6 bases and J lost 5, with 16 bases in between. This CDR3 is CASRTTKAGETQYF. CDR3 DNA sequence: TGTGCCAGCAGGACGACAAAGGCGGGGGAGACCCAGTACTTC.

The chain has TRBV5-1 and TRBJ2-6, with D possibly TRBD1 on 6 matching bases. CDR1 and CDR2 from the germline V gene are SGHRS and YFSETQ. This CDR3 is built from 15 residues. V lost 6 bases and J 4 bases, leaving 14 bases between the germline ends. CDR3 sequence: CASTLQGPGANVLTF. In DNA form, the CDR3 reads TGCGCCAGCACCTTACAGGGTCCCGGGGCCAACGTCCTGACTTTC.

V is TRBV11-3 and J is TRBJ1-1, with 11 bases identical to TRBD1. Germline V gene data show CDR1 as SGHNT and CDR2 as YENEEA. V was pared by 5 bases and J by 4 bases, with 6 bases of the junction left unmatched. The CDR3 totals 15 residues. The chain's CDR3 is CASSPGQGAGTEAFF. The DNA of the CDR3 is TGTGCCAGCAGCCCTGGACAGGGGGCCGGCACTGAAGCTTTCTTT.

This clone was seen once. The V call is TRBV2, the J call TRBJ2-5; weak D call: TRBD1 (8 bases). Per germline, CDR1 SNHLY and CDR2 FYNNEI. The CDR3 has 16 residues. Deletions cut 4 bases from V and 0 bases from J, with 15 bases between. This CDR3 reads CASSAQGGIHQETQYF. In nucleotides, the CDR3 is TGTGCCAGCAGTGCACAGGGGGGGATCCACCAAGAGACCCAGTACTTC.

The sample holds a few counts of this clone. The CDR3 region has the DNA TGTGCCAGCAGTTTAGGGACTAGCGGGACCTACAATGAGCAGTTCTTC. Translating gives CASSLGTSGTYNEQFF. The chain carries TRBV28 and TRBJ2-1; TRBD2 matches 13 bases. This CDR3 comprises 16 residues. The germline V gene encodes CDR1 MDHEN and CDR2 SYDVKM. Losses at the gene ends were 2 bases for V and 2 bases for J; bases not matched to a gene: 0. Full variable domain (rest looked up from reference TRBV28 and TRBJ2-1): DVKVTQSSRYLVKRTGEKVFLECVQDMDHENMFWYRQDPGLGLRLIYFSYDVKMKEKGDIPEGYSVSREKKERFSLILESASTNQTSMYLCASSLGTSGTYNEQFFGPGTRLTVL.

This clone showed up just once. The gene calls are TRBV7-9 and TRBJ2-1; possibly TRBD1 for D (6 bases). The germline CDR1 and CDR2 sequences are SEHNR and FQNEAQ (reference sequence). V lost 2 bases and J lost 9, with 17 bases in between. This CDR3 has 15 amino acids. The CDR3 spells CASSLRQAVDGEQFF. The CDR3 DNA sequence: TGTGCCAGCAGCTTACGACAGGCCGTCGATGGTGAGCAGTTCTTC. Full variable domain (rest looked up from reference TRBV7-9 and TRBJ2-1): DTGVSQNPRHKITKRGQNVTFRCDPISEHNRLYWYRQTLGQGPEFLTYFQNEAQLEKSRLLSDRFSAERPKGSFSTLEIQRTEQGDSAMYLCASSLRQAVDGEQFFGPGTRLTVL.

The V call is TRBV27, the J call TRBJ1-2; D is ambiguous. The CDR3 is 17 amino acids. Trimming stripped 5 bases from V and 4 bases from J, with 23 bases between. Looked up from germline, CDR1 is MNHEY and CDR2 is SMNVEV (reference sequence). The CDR3: CASSPQAGGIIFYGYTF. The CDR3 DNA follows: TGTGCCAGCAGTCCCCAGGCGGGTGGGATTATATTCTATGGCTACACCTTC.

This rearrangement joins TRBV10-2 to TRBJ2-7; D call uncertain. V was pared by 0 bases and J by 1 base, with 10 bases between. Germline CDR1 and CDR2: WSHSY and SAAADI. The CDR3 extends over 15 amino acids. The CDR3 DNA sequence: TGCGCCAGCAGTGAGTCGTCACAGTTGTCCTACGAGCAGTACTTC. Translation gives CASSESSQLSYEQYF.

This sequence joins TRBV3-1 (or the pseudogene TRBV3-2) and TRBJ1-3, with D possibly TRBD1 on 6 matching bases. The CDR3 length is 15 residues. The V end was cut by 2 bases, the J end by 2 bases, with 10 bases between. Germline V lookup: CDR1 LGHDT, CDR2 YNNKEL (reference sequence). The CDR3 DNA is TGTGCCAGCAGCCAATGGCAGGGGCCTGGAAACACCATATATTTT. Amino acid sequence: CASSQWQGPGNTIYF.

CDR3 protein: CASSLDRGGQGEDTQYF. DNA of the CDR3: TGCGCCAGCAGCCTGGACCGGGGGGGACAGGGGGAAGATACGCAGTATTTT. This chain connects TRBV5-1 to TRBJ2-3; 11 bases align to TRBD1. The CDR3 consists of 17 residues. After removal of 4 bases from V and 5 bases from J, the junction contained 12 bases not matched to a gene. Germline CDR1 and CDR2: SGHRS and YFSETQ.

Remarks on this clone: At one end the junction does not follow the germline gene, possibly because of a read error. CDR3 sequence (DNA): TGTGCTAGCAGCCAATCAGTAGGGGAGGGAGAAAAACTGTTTTTT. It is translated as CASSQSVGEGEKLFF. The chain couples TRBV7-7 to TRBJ1-4; a possible D gene is TRBD1 (5 bases). Germline lookup yields CDR1 SSHAT and CDR2 FNYEAQ (reference sequence). The CDR3 runs to 15 residues.

This chain links TRBV27 with TRBJ2-7, with TRBD2 identical over 13 bases. The CDR3 runs to 22 residues. Germline V gene data show CDR1 as MNHEY and CDR2 as SMNVEV (reference sequence). V shed 4 bases and J 5 bases; nucleotides not matched to a gene: 26. Here the CDR3 DNA reads TGTGCCAGCAGTTCCATGACGGTGGGAAGGGGGCCCACTAGCGGGGGGGTCCACGAGCAGTACTTC. Its translation: CASSSMTVGRGPTSGGVHEQYF.

The rearrangement links TRBV10-3 to TRBJ2-1; D possibly corresponds to TRBD1 (5 bases). V gave up 11 bases and J gave up 0 bases, with 26 bases separating them. The CDR3 is made up of 18 amino acids. CDR1 and CDR2 (germline): ENHRY, SYGVKD. CDR3 sequence: CAASRDLLSLSSYNEQFF. CDR3 nucleotide sequence: TGTGCCGCCTCCAGGGATCTACTCTCCCTAAGCTCCTACAATGAGCAGTTCTTC.

This chain connects TRBV27 to TRBJ2-1, with 14 bases aligning to TRBD2. This CDR3 region has 18 residues. Germline loops: CDR1 MNHEY, CDR2 SMNVEV (reference sequence). V gave up 5 bases and J gave up 2 bases; unmatched junction bases: 8. CDR3 sequence: CASSRGQTSGRAYNEQFF. The CDR3 DNA is TGTGCCAGCAGTCGCGGACAGACTAGCGGGAGGGCCTACAATGAGCAGTTCTTC.

The V and J genes are TRBV14 and TRBJ2-3; 8 bases match TRBD2. The V and J ends lost 4 bases and 5 bases, in that order; junction bases with no gene match: 8. Germline V gene lookup returns CDR1 SGHDN and CDR2 FVKESK. The CDR3 length is 15 residues. This CDR3 reads CASSLIGGGQDTQYF. The CDR3 DNA reads TGTGCCAGCAGCCTAATTGGCGGGGGGCAAGATACGCAGTATTTT.